This section outlines one T cell receptor beta chain sequence together with its context. Germline CDR1 reads SGHRS; CDR2 reads YFSETQ. This CDR3 comprises 13 residues. V lost 6 bases to trimming and J lost 4 bases; unmatched junction nucleotides: 5. The assay was immunoSEQ multiplex PCR, and TCRdb's table has in-frame clones only and misses some. Of roughly 110,000 clones listed, over 55% are singletons. This specimen belongs to a study of blood T cell repertoires in COVID-19. The chain joins TRBV5-1 to TRBJ2-5; 8 bases fit TRBD2. Sequencing used peripheral blood. The origin of this receptor is a human donor with acute or convalescent COVID-19. The donor label of this sample is uncertain. The CDR3 reads CASTPGGGETQYF. The CDR3 DNA reads as TGCGCCAGCACGCCCGGGGGGGGAGAGACCCAGTACTTC.